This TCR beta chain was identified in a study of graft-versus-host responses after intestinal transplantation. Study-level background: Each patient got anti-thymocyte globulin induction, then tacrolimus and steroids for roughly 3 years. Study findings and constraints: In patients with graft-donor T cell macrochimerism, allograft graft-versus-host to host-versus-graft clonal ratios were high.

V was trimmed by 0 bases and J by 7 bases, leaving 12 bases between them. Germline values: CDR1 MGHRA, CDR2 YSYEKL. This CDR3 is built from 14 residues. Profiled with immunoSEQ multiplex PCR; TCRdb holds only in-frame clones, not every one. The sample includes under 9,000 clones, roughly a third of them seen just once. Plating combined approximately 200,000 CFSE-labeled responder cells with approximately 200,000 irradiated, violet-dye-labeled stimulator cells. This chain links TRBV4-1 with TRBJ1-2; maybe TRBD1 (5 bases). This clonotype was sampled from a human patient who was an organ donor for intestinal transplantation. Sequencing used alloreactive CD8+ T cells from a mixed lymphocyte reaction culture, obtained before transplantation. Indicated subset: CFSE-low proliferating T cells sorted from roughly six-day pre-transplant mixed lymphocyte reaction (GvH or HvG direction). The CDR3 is CASSQEWTWLGYTF. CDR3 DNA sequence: TGCGCCAGCAGCCAAGAGTGGACATGGCTTGGCTACACCTTC.